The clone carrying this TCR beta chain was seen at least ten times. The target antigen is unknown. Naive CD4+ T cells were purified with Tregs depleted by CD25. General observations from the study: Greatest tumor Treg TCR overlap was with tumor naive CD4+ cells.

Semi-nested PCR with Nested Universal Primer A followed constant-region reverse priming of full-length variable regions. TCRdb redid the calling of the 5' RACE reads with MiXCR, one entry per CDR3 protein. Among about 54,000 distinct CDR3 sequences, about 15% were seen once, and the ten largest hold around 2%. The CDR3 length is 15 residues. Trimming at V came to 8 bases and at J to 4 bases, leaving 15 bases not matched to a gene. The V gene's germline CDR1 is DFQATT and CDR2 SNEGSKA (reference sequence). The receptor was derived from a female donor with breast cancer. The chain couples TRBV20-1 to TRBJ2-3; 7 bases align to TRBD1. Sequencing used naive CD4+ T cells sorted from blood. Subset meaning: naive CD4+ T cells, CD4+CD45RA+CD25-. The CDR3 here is CSRRGAGGIPDTQYF. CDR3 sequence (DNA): TGCAGTAGAAGAGGGGCAGGGGGTATCCCAGATACGCAGTATTTT.